The TCR beta chain described here comes from a study of T-cell reconstitution after alpha-beta-depleted transplantation in children. A TCRbeta library incorporating unique molecular identifiers was prepared. TCRdb ran MiXCR on the PCR reads and lists one entry per CDR3 protein. The sample shows about 500,000 distinct CDR3 sequences, about 31% of them seen only once. In this sample, this clonotype turned up a few times. The starting material was PBMCs from the stem cell graft donor, obtained from the stem cell graft. This clonotype was sampled from a human donor who donated a stem cell graft to a child with aplastic anemia.

The CDR3, as DNA: TGTGCCAGCAGTTGGACAGATAATTCACCCCTCCACTTT. Amino acids: CASSWTDNSPLHF. The chain is built from TRBV6-5 and TRBJ1-6; possible D gene TRBD1, 6 bases. The CDR3 runs to 13 residues. The V gene lost 4 bases and the J gene lost 5 bases, with 6 bases spanning the gap. CDR1 MNHEY and CDR2 SVGAGI come from the germline V gene.